This record concerns one T cell receptor beta chain sequence. This record comes from a study of shared clonotypes between healthy human individuals. Caucasian adults residing in Nashville, Tennessee made up all the donors. The table came from immunoSEQ multiplex PCR; TCRdb's copy has only in-frame clones and leaves some out. The sample gives 300,000 to 400,000 clones, about nine tenths of which show up once; around 16% is in the top ten. V gave up 4 bases and J gave up 2 bases, with 5 bases separating them. Per the germline V gene, CDR1 is MGHRA and CDR2 is YSYEKL. This CDR3 contains 12 residues. The sequence was obtained from a man between 18 and 35 years old in good health. The sequenced material came from memory CD8+ T cells sorted from blood. The subset was: CD45RO+ cells pooled with CCR7-negative TemRA cells. The chain joins TRBV4-1 to TRBJ1-1; D uncertain. CDR3 sequence (DNA): TGCGCCAGCAGCCCAGGTAACACTGAAGCTTTCTTT. It codes for CASSPGNTEAFF.